This T cell receptor (beta chain) was sequenced for a study of cytomegalovirus exposure and HLA in healthy donors. Generated by immunoSEQ multiplex PCR, the TCRdb table keeps only in-frame clones and is missing some. The sample records some 130,000 clones, around four fifths being singletons. The source of this sequence is a man aged 30 to 45 in good health and CMV-seropositive. Sequencing input: PBMCs.

CDR3 residues: CASSGTGNSPLHF. The CDR3 nucleotides are TGTGCCAGTTCCGGGACAGGGAATTCACCCCTCCACTTT. The rearrangement joins TRBV19 to TRBJ1-6; TRBD1 matches at 9 bases. The CDR3 spans 13 residues. Germline V lookup: CDR1 LNHDA, CDR2 SQIVND (reference sequence). The V segment lost 8 bases and the J segment 7 bases; nucleotides outside the gene matches: 3.